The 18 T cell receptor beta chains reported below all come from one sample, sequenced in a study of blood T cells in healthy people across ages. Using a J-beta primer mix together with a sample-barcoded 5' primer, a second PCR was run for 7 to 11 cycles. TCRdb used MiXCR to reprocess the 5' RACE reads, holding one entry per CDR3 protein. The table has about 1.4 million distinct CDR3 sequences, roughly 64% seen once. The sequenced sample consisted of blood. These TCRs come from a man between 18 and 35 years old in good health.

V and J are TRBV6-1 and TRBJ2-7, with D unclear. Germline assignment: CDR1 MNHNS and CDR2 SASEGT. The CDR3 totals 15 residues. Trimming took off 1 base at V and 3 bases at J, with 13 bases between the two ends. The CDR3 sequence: CASSEGFGKYYEQYF. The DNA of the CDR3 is TGTGCCAGCAGTGAAGGATTTGGCAAGTACTACGAGCAGTACTTC.

CDR3 in DNA: TGTGCCAGCAGCTTAGGGACTAGCGAACACGAGCAGTACTTC. Protein sequence: CASSLGTSEHEQYF. The chain links TRBV13 to TRBJ2-4, with TRBD2 identical over 8 bases. TRBJ2-7 explains the end of the DNA better; the J call may be wrong. The CDR3 is 14 residues long. Germline V lookup: CDR1 PRHDT, CDR2 FYEKMQ (reference sequence).

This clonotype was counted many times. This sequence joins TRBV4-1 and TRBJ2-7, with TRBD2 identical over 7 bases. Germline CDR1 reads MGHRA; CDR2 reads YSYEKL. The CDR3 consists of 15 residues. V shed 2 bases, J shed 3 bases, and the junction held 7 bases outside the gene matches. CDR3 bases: TGCGCCAGCAGCCAAAGAACTAGCGCTAACTACGAGCAGTACTTC. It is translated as CASSQRTSANYEQYF.

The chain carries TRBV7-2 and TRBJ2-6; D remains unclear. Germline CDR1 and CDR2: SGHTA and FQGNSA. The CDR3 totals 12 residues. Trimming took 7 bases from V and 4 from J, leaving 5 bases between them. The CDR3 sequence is CASTMGANVLTF. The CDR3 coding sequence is TGTGCCAGCACGATGGGGGCCAACGTCCTGACTTTC.

The CDR3 loop is CASSFLRAGTDTQYF. The CDR3 bases are TGTGCCAGCAGTTTTCTCCGAGCTGGGACAGATACGCAGTATTTT. This rearrangement joins TRBV28 to TRBJ2-3; D gene unclear. CDR3 length: 15 amino acids. V was shortened by 3 bases and J by 3 bases, with 13 bases between the two germline ends. CDR1 is MDHEN, CDR2 SYDVKM, per germline.

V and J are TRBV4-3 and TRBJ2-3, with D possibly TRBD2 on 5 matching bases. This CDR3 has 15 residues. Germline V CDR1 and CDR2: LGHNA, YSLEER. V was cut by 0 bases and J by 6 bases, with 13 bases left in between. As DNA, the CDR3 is TGCGCCAGCAGCCAAGAGGGTTCTTGGAGGGATACGCAGTATTTT. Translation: CASSQEGSWRDTQYF.

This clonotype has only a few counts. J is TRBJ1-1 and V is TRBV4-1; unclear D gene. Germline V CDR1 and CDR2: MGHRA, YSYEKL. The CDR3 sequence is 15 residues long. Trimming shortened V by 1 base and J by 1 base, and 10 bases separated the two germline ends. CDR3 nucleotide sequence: TGCGCCAGCAGCCAAGGCTGGGGAGAGAACACTGAAGCTTTCTTT. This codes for CASSQGWGENTEAFF.

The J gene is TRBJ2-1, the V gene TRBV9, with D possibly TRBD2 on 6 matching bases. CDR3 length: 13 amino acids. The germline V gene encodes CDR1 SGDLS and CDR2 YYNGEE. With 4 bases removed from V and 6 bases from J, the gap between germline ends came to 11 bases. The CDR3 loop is CASSPREFNEQFF. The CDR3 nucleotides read TGTGCCAGCAGCCCCCGGGAGTTCAATGAGCAGTTCTTC.

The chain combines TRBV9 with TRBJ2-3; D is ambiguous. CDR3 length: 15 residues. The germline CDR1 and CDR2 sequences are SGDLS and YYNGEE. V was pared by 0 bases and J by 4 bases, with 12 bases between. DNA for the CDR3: TGTGCCAGCAGCGTAGGAGTGACCAGCCCAGATACGCAGTATTTT. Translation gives CASSVGVTSPDTQYF.

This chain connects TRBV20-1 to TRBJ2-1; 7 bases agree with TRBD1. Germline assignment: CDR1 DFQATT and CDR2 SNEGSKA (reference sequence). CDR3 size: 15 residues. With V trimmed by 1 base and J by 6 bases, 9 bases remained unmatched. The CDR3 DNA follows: TGCAGTGCTAGAGCCGGGACAGCAGGGACCAATGAGCAGTTCTTC. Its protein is CSARAGTAGTNEQFF.

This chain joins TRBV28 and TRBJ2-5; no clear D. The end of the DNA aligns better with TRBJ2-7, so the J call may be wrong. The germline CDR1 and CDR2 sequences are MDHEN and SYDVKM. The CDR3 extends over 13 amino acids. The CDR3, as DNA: TGTGCCAGCACTGCGGACCGCTACGACGAGCAGTACTTC. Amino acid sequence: CASTADRYDEQYF.

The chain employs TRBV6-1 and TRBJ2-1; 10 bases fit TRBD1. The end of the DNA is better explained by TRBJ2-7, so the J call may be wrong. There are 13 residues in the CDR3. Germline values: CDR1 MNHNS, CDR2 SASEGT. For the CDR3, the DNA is TGTGCCAGCAGGGGGACAGGGGAGTACGAGCAGTACTTC. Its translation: CASRGTGEYEQYF.

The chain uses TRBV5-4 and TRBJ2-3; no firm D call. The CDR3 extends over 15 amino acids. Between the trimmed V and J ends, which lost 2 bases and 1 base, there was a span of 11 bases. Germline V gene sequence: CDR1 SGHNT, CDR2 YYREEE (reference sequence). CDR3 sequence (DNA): TGTGCCAGCAGCTTTGGTTTCCAAGGCACAGATACGCAGTATTTT. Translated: CASSFGFQGTDTQYF.

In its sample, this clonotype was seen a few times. DNA of the CDR3: TGCAGCGTTTTTGGATCAGGCCGCGGCTACACCTTC. As protein: CSVFGSGRGYTF. The gene calls are TRBV29-1 and TRBJ1-2; D is undetermined. Germline V gene lookup returns CDR1 SQVTM and CDR2 ANQGSEA. Trimming shortened V by 5 bases and J by 8 bases, and 15 bases separated the two germline ends. CDR3 size: 12 residues. Full variable domain (missing parts from reference TRBV29-1 and TRBJ1-2): SAVISQKPSRDICQRGTSLTIQCQVDSQVTMMFWYRQQPGQSLTLIATANQGSEATYESGFVIDKFPISRPNLTFSTLTVSNMSPEDSSIYLCSVFGSGRGYTFGSGTRLTVV.

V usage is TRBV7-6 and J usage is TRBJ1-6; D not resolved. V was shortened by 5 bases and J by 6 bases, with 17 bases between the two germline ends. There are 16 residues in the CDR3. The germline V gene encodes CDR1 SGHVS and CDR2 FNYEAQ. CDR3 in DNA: TGTGCCAGCAGCGTCATGGGGAGTTCGGGTAATTCACCCCTCCACTTT. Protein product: CASSVMGSSGNSPLHF.

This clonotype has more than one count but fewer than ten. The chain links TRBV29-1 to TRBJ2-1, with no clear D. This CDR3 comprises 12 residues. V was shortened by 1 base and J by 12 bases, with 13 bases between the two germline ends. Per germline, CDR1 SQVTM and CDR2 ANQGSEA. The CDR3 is CSVEGILGMQFF. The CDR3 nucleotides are TGCAGCGTTGAAGGAATCCTGGGGATGCAGTTCTTC.

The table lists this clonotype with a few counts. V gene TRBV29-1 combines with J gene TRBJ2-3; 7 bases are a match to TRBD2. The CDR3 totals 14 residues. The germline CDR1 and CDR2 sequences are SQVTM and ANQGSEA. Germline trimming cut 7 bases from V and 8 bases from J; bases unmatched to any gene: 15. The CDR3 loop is CSAGSLVGEGTQYF. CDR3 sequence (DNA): TGCAGCGCTGGCTCCCTGGTGGGGGAGGGTACGCAGTATTTT.

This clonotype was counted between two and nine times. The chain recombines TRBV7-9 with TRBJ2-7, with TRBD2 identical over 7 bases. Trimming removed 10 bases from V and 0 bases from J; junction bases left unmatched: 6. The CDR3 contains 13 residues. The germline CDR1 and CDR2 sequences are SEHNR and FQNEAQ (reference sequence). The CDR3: CATTSDDSYEQYF. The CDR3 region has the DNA TGTGCCACCACTAGCGATGACTCCTACGAGCAGTACTTC. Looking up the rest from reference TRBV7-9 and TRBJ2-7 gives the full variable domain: DTGVSQNPRHKITKRGQNVTFRCDPISEHNRLYWYRQTLGQGPEFLTYFQNEAQLEKSRLLSDRFSAERPKGSFSTLEIQRTEQGDSAMYLCATTSDDSYEQYFGPGTRLTVT.